Below are 7 T cell receptor beta chains sequenced from a single sample in a study of blood T cell repertoires in COVID-19. Sequenced by immunoSEQ multiplex PCR; TCRdb stores in-frame clones only, minus some. The sample records 88,000 or so clones, over 85% being singletons. The specimen sequenced was peripheral blood. These receptor sequences come from a man in his fifties with acute or convalescent COVID-19.

The chain combines TRBV6-4 with TRBJ1-1; D may be TRBD1 (6 bases). CDR1 MRHNA and CDR2 SNTAGT come from the germline V gene. The V end was cut by 1 base, the J end by 8 bases, with 11 bases between. The CDR3 covers 13 residues. The chain's CDR3 is CASSDFPGDEAFF. DNA of the CDR3: TGTGCCAGCAGTGACTTCCCAGGGGACGAAGCTTTCTTT.

This chain links TRBV3-1 (or the pseudogene TRBV3-2) with TRBJ2-1; 7 nucleotides agree with TRBD1. This CDR3 has 15 amino acids. V lost 1 base and J lost 2; bases outside the gene matches: 2. Germline lookup yields CDR1 LGHDT and CDR2 YNNKEL (reference sequence). The CDR3 sequence is CASSQGDRAYNEQFF. CDR3 sequence (DNA): TGTGCCAGCAGCCAAGGTGACAGGGCCTACAATGAGCAGTTCTTC.

The chain employs TRBV4-3 and TRBJ2-1; 11 nucleotides line up with TRBD2. V was clipped by 0 bases and J by 9 bases; unmatched bases: 7. This CDR3 comprises 16 residues. Per germline, CDR1 LGHNA and CDR2 YSLEER. In DNA, the CDR3 is TGCGCCAGCAGCCAAGATTTAGCGGGGGGGCGCGGTGAGCAGTTCTTC. This sequence encodes CASSQDLAGGRGEQFF.

The V and J genes are TRBV7-2 and TRBJ1-6; 7 bases align to TRBD1. V lost 1 base to trimming and J lost 2 bases; unmatched junction nucleotides: 2. The CDR3 is made up of 16 amino acids. Germline assignment: CDR1 SGHTA and CDR2 FQGNSA. In DNA, the CDR3 is TGTGCCAGCAGCTTAGTCGGGACAGCCTATAATTCACCCCTCCACTTT. Amino acids: CASSLVGTAYNSPLHF.

CDR3 loop: CASSTPGGTEAFF. The CDR3 DNA sequence: TGTGCCAGTAGTACCCCAGGGGGGACTGAAGCTTTCTTT. The V gene is TRBV19, the J gene TRBJ1-1; 7 nucleotides match TRBD1. CDR3 length equals 13 residues. The ends lost 4 bases at V and 5 bases at J; junction bases unmatched: 4. CDR1 is LNHDA and CDR2 is SQIVND in the germline V gene (reference sequence).

This clone occurred a few times. V gene TRBV19 combines with J gene TRBJ2-2, with D uncertain. The CDR3 runs to 14 residues. Germline V CDR1 and CDR2: LNHDA, SQIVND (reference sequence). Between the trimmed V and J ends, which lost 5 bases and 4 bases, there was a span of 11 bases. In nucleotides, the CDR3 is TGTGCCAGTAGTCCGACTTTGGGCACCGGGGAGCTGTTTTTT. Protein: CASSPTLGTGELFF.

The rearrangement links TRBV29-1 to TRBJ1-5; D gene unclear. V lost 4 bases, J lost 2 bases, and 9 bases lay in between. The CDR3 sequence is 13 residues long. Germline CDR1 and CDR2: SQVTM and ANQGSEA. CDR3 nucleotide sequence: TGCAGCGTTGCTGAGGGAGGCAATCAGCCCCAGCATTTT. Residues: CSVAEGGNQPQHF.